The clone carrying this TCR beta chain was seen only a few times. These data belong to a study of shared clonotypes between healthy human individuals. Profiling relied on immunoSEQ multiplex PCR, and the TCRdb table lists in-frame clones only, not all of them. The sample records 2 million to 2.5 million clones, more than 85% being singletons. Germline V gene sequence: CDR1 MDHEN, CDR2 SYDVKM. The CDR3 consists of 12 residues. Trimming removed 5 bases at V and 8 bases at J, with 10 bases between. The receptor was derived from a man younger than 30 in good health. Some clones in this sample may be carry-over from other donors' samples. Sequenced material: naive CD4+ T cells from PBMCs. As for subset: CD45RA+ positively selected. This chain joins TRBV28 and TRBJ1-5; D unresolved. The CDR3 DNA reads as TGTGCCAGCAGTCAACCATCAGAGCCCCAGCATTTT. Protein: CASSQPSEPQHF.